This entry features one TCR beta chain sequence. Its antigen remains unidentified. Trimming cost V 1 base and J 6 bases, with 18 bases left between them. Germline V lookup: CDR1 SGHDN, CDR2 FVKESK. The CDR3 has 17 amino acids. The sample is drawn from a study of identical twins. Study findings and constraints: The same donors were not followed; conclusions instead depended on cross-sectional statistical analysis.

One entry per CDR3 protein results from TCRdb running MiXCR on the 5' RACE reads. This table holds more than 1.5 million distinct CDR3 sequences, under 35% found once. Sequencing was carried out using cord blood. This chain uses TRBV14 with TRBJ1-4; tentative D call: TRBD1 (6 bases). This TCR was sampled from a newborn girl in good health. The CDR3 nucleotides read TGTGCCAGCAGCCAAGCCCGATTACAGGGTATTCATGAAAAACTGTTTTTT. Amino acid sequence: CASSQARLQGIHEKLFF.